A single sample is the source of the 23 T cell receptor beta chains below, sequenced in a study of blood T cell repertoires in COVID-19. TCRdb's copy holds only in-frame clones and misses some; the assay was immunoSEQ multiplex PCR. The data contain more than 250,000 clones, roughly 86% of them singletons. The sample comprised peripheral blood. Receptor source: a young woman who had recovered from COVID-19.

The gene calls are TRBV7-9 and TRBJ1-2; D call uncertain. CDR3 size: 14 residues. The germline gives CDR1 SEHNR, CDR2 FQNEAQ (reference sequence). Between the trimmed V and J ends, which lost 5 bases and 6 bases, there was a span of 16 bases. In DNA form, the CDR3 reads TGTGCCAGCAGCCGCCCGGAGGGATCGAATGGCTACACCTTC. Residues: CASSRPEGSNGYTF.

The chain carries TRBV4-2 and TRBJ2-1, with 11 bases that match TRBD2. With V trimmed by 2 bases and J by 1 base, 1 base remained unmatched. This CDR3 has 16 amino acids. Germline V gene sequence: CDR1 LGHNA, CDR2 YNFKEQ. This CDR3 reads CASSQTSGRSYNEQFF. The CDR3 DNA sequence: TGTGCCAGCAGCCAAACTAGCGGGAGATCCTACAATGAGCAGTTCTTC.

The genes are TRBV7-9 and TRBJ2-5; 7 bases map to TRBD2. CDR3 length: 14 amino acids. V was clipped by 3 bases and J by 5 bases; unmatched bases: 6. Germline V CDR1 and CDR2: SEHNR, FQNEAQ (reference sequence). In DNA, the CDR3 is TGTGCCAGCAGCTTCGCGGGGGTGGGGGAGACCCAGTACTTC. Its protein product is CASSFAGVGETQYF.

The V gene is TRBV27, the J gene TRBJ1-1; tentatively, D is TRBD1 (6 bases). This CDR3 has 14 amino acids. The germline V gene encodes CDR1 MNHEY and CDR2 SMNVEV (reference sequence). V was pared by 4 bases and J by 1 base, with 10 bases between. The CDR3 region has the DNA TGTGCCAGCAGTTCGGACAGTTCGAACACTGAAGCTTTCTTT. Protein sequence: CASSSDSSNTEAFF.

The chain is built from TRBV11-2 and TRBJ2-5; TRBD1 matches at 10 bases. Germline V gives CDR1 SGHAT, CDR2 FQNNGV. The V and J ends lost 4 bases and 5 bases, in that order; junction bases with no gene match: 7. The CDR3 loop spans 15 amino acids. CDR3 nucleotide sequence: TGTGCCAGCAGCTGGGGGACAGGGGCTATGGAGACCCAGTACTTC. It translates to CASSWGTGAMETQYF. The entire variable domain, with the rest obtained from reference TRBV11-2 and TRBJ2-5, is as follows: EAGVAQSPRYKIIEKRQSVAFWCNPISGHATLYWYQQILGQGPKLLIQFQNNGVVDDSQLPKDRFSAERLKGVDSTLKIQPAKLEDSAVYLCASSWGTGAMETQYFGPGTRLLVL.

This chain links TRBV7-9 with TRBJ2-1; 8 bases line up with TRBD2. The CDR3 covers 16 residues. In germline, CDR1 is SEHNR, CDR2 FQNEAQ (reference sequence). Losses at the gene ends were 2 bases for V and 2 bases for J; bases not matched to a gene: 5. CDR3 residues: CASSLKAGLAYNEQFF. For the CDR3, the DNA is TGTGCCAGCAGCTTAAAGGCGGGACTAGCCTACAATGAGCAGTTCTTC.

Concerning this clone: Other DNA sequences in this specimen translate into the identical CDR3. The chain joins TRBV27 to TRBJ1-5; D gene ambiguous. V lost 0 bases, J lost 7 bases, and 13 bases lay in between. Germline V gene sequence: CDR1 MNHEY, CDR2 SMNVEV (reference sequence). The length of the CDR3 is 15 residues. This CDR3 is CASSLSGGLGQPQHF. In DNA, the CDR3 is TGTGCCAGCAGTTTATCAGGCGGGTTAGGACAGCCCCAGCATTTT.

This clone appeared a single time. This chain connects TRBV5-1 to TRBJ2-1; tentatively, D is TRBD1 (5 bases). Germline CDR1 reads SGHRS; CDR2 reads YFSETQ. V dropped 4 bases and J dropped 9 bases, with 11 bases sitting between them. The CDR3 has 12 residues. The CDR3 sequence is CASSRQSTEQFF. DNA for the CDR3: TGCGCCAGCAGCCGACAGTCTACTGAGCAGTTCTTC.

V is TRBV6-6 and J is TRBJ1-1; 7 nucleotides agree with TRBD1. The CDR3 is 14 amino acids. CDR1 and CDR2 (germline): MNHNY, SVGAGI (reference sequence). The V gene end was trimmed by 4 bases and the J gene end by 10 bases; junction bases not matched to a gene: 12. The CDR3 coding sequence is TGTGCCAGCAGTTCCTTCGACAGGGTCTCGGGAGCTTTCTTT. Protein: CASSSFDRVSGAFF.

The CDR3 DNA reads TGTGCCAGCAGTGGACACGGGACAGGAATCTACGAGCAGTACTTC. This encodes CASSGHGTGIYEQYF. This chain connects TRBV27 to TRBJ2-7; 8 bases are a match to TRBD1. CDR1 and CDR2 from the germline V gene are MNHEY and SMNVEV (reference sequence). The CDR3 contains 15 residues. V was clipped by 5 bases and J by 3 bases; unmatched bases: 9.

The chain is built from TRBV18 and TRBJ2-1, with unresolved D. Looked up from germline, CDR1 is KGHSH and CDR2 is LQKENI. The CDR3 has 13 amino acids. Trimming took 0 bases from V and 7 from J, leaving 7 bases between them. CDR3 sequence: CASSPPLRNEQFF. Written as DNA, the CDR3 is TGTGCCAGCTCACCACCCCTAAGAAATGAGCAGTTCTTC.

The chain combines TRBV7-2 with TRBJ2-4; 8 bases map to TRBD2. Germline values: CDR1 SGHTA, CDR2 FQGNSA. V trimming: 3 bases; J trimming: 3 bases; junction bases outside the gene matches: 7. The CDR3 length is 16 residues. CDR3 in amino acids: CASSFPSGLYKNIQYF. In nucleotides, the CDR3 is TGTGCCAGCAGCTTCCCTAGCGGGCTTTACAAAAACATTCAGTACTTC.

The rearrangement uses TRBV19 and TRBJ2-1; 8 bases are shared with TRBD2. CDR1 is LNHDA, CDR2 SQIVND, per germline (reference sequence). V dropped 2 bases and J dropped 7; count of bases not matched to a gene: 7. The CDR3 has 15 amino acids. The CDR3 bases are TGTGCCAGTAGTATAAGGGGGACTAGTAAAAATGAGCAGTTCTTC. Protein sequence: CASSIRGTSKNEQFF.

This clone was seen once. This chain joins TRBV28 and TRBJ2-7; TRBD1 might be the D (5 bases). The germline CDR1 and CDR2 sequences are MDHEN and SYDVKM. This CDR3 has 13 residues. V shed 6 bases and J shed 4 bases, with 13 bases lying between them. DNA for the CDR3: TGTGCCAGCAGCCCTTGGGGCAGGTACGAGCAGTACTTC. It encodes CASSPWGRYEQYF.

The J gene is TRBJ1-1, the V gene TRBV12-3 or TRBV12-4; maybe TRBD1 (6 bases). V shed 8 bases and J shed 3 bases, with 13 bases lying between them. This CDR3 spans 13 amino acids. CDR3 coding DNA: TGTGCCAGCCGCCTCAGGGGAGACACTGAAGCTTTCTTT. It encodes CASRLRGDTEAFF.

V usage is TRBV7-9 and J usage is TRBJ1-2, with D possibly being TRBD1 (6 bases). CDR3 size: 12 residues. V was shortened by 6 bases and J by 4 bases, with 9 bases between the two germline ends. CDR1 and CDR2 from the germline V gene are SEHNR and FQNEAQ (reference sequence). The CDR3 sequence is CASRDSFYGYTF. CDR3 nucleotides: TGTGCCAGCAGGGACAGCTTCTATGGCTACACCTTC. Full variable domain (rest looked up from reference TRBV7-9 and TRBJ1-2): DTGVSQNPRHKITKRGQNVTFRCDPISEHNRLYWYRQTLGQGPEFLTYFQNEAQLEKSRLLSDRFSAERPKGSFSTLEIQRTEQGDSAMYLCASRDSFYGYTFGSGTRLTVV.

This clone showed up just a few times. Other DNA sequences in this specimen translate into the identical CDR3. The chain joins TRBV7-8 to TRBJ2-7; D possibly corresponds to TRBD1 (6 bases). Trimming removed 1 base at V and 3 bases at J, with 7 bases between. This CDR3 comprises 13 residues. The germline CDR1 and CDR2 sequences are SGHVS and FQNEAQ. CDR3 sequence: CASSLGRGYEQYF. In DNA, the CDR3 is TGTGCCAGCAGCTTAGGCAGGGGCTACGAGCAGTACTTC.

The CDR3: CASSQGLTGGKDNSPLHF. The CDR3 nucleotides read TGTGCCAGCAGCCAGGGCTTGACAGGGGGTAAGGATAATTCACCCCTCCACTTT. This chain connects TRBV4-2 to TRBJ1-6; 9 bases align to TRBD1. CDR3 length: 18 amino acids. Germline CDR1 reads LGHNA; CDR2 reads YNFKEQ. V was pared by 3 bases and J by 5 bases, with 11 bases of the junction left unmatched.

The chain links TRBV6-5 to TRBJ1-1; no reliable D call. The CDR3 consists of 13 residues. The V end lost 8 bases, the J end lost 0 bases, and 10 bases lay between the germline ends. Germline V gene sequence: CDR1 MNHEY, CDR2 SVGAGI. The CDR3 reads CASRPTVNTEAFF. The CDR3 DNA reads TGTGCCAGCCGCCCTACAGTGAACACTGAAGCTTTCTTT.

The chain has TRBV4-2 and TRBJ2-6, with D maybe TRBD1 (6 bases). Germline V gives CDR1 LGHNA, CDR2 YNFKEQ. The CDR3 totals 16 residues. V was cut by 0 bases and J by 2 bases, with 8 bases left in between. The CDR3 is CASSQDQGTGANVLTF. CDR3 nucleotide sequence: TGTGCCAGCAGCCAAGATCAGGGGACTGGGGCCAACGTCCTGACTTTC.

The CDR3 region has the DNA TGTGCCAGCAGCCGCAAGGTAAGGAGTCTAGCGGGGTGTAATGAGCAGTTCTTC. Translating gives CASSRKVRSLAGCNEQFF. The V and J genes are TRBV14 and TRBJ2-1; 9 bases line up with TRBD2. The CDR3 loop spans 18 amino acids. The germline V gene encodes CDR1 SGHDN and CDR2 FVKESK. V was pared by 4 bases and J by 7 bases, with 17 bases of the junction left unmatched.

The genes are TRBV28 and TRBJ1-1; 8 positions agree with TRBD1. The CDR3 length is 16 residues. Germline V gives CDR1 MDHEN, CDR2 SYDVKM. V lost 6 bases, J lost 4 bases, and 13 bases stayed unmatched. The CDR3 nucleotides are TGTGCCAGCAGCCGAGCGGACAGGGCGGAGAGCACTGAAGCTTTCTTT. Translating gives CASSRADRAESTEAFF.

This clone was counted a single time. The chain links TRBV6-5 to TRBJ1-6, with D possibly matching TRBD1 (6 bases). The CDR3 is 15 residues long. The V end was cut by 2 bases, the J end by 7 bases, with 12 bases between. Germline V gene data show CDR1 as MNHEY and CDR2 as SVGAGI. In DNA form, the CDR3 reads TGTGCCAGCAGTTACGGAGGGGGGGTGAATTCACCCCTCCACTTT. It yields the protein CASSYGGGVNSPLHF.